Following are 10 T cell receptor beta chains from one sample sequenced in a study of graft-versus-host responses after intestinal transplantation. Antigens for these TCRs are unknown. Here immunoSEQ multiplex PCR was the method, and the copy in TCRdb shows in-frame clones only, minus some. The sample has about 85,000 clones; about four fifths are singletons. This sample comprised unstimulated CD4+ T cells sorted from spleen or lymph node cells, obtained before intestinal transplant. These receptors came from a human donor who received an intestinal transplant.

This rearrangement joins TRBV28 to TRBJ1-1; possibly TRBD1 for D (6 bases). The CDR3 length is 13 residues. Germline V CDR1 and CDR2: MDHEN, SYDVKM. Trimming shortened V by 3 bases and J by 5 bases, and 10 bases separated the two germline ends. The CDR3 DNA sequence: TGTGCCAGCAGTTTGACAGGCAGTACTGAAGCTTTCTTT. This translates into CASSLTGSTEAFF.

The chain employs TRBV18 and TRBJ2-5, with TRBD1 identical over 9 bases. There are 13 residues in the CDR3. The V segment lost 6 bases and the J segment 3 bases; nucleotides outside the gene matches: 2. Germline loops: CDR1 KGHSH, CDR2 LQKENI. The CDR3 here is CASSGQGEETQYF. The DNA of the CDR3 is TGTGCCAGCTCGGGACAGGGTGAAGAGACCCAGTACTTC.

The CDR3 DNA reads as TGTGCCTCCGGACGGTACGGGAAGACCTACGAGCAGTACTTC. It specifies CASGRYGKTYEQYF. The chain recombines TRBV30 with TRBJ2-7; possible D gene TRBD2, 5 bases. The CDR3 runs 14 residues. Germline V CDR1 and CDR2: GTSNPN, SVGIG (reference sequence). Trimming stripped 7 bases from V and 2 bases from J, with 18 bases between.

This clone has more than one count but fewer than ten. V is TRBV27 and J is TRBJ2-7, with D possibly being TRBD1 (5 bases). V shed 4 bases and J shed 3 bases, with 19 bases lying between them. Germline CDR1 and CDR2: MNHEY and SMNVEV (reference sequence). This CDR3 has 16 residues. CDR3 loop: CASSSHSAQGSYEQYF. CDR3 nucleotide sequence: TGTGCCAGCAGTTCCCATTCGGCCCAGGGTAGCTACGAGCAGTACTTC.

The chain joins TRBV5-1 to TRBJ2-1; 8 nucleotides align to TRBD2. There are 16 residues in the CDR3. Germline-derived CDR1 and CDR2 are SGHRS and YFSETQ. The J segment lost 0 bases and the V segment lost 0 bases, leaving 2 bases of the junction unmatched. The CDR3 protein is CASSLVGLASYNEQFF. The CDR3 bases are TGCGCCAGCAGCTTGGTTGGACTAGCCTCCTACAATGAGCAGTTCTTC.

This rearrangement joins TRBV18 to TRBJ2-6; D not certain. The V gene lost 3 bases and the J gene lost 0 bases, with 6 bases spanning the gap. This CDR3 is built from 15 residues. Germline CDR1 is KGHSH and CDR2 is LQKENI. The chain's CDR3 is CASSPGNSGANVLTF. CDR3 coding DNA: TGTGCCAGCTCACCCGGTAACTCTGGGGCCAACGTCCTGACTTTC.

The chain has TRBV2 and TRBJ1-6; D gene uncertain. This CDR3 contains 15 residues. Germline CDR1 and CDR2: SNHLY and FYNNEI. V was shortened by 6 bases and J by 9 bases, with 18 bases between the two germline ends. In nucleotides, the CDR3 is TGTGCCAGCAGCGGGGAGGGCGTTTTGATTTCACCCCTCCACTTT. This sequence encodes CASSGEGVLISPLHF. The complete variable domain, with remaining parts taken from reference TRBV2 and TRBJ1-6, reads EPEVTQTPSHQVTQMGQEVILRCVPISNHLYFYWYRQILGQKVEFLVSFYNNEISEKSEIFDDQFSVERPDGSNFTLKIRSTKLEDSAMYFCASSGEGVLISPLHFGNGTRLTVT.

This sequence joins TRBV19 and TRBJ1-2; 7 nucleotides agree with TRBD1. V lost 4 bases and J lost 1; bases outside the gene matches: 6. This CDR3 comprises 15 residues. Germline V gene data show CDR1 as LNHDA and CDR2 as SQIVND (reference sequence). The CDR3 DNA reads as TGTGCCAGTAGTACCGGACAGGCAATTAACTATGGCTACACCTTC. It is translated as CASSTGQAINYGYTF.

The chain combines TRBV11-2 with TRBJ2-2; 7 nucleotides line up with TRBD1. Trimming removed 0 bases from V and 7 bases from J; junction bases left unmatched: 5. This CDR3 spans 15 amino acids. Germline V gives CDR1 SGHAT, CDR2 FQNNGV. CDR3 nucleotides: TGTGCCAGCAGCTTAGATGACAGGGTGGGCGGGGAGCTGTTTTTT. Translation: CASSLDDRVGGELFF.

The chain joins TRBV5-4 to TRBJ2-1; 13 bases fit TRBD2. The V segment lost 4 bases and the J segment 5 bases; nucleotides outside the gene matches: 3. There are 15 residues in the CDR3. CDR1 and CDR2 (germline): SGHNT, YYREEE (reference sequence). The CDR3 spells CASSTGTSGNNEQFF. CDR3 coding DNA: TGTGCCAGCAGCACCGGGACTAGCGGGAACAATGAGCAGTTCTTC.